The T cell receptor (beta chain) described here comes from a study of OX40 agonist ivuxolimab in advanced cancers. Overall study context: Prior checkpoint blockade (anti-PD-1, anti-PD-L1 or anti-CTLA-4) was permitted; approximately 44% had it.

TCRdb keeps only in-frame clones here, not all; method: immunoSEQ multiplex PCR. The data show 90,000 to 100,000 clones, with about four fifths seen just once and approximately 1.5% held by the top ten. The sample in question was CD4+ or CD8+ T cells sorted from blood, obtained in a trial of the OX40 agonist ivuxolimab. The receptor comes from an adult with an advanced solid tumor such as melanoma, head and neck, liver or kidney cancer.

The CDR3 sequence: CASSLNDRGNTEAFF. As DNA, the CDR3 is TGTGCCAGCAGCTTAAATGACAGGGGGAACACTGAAGCTTTCTTT. The chain links TRBV7-9 to TRBJ1-1, with 8 nucleotides matching TRBD1. Germline CDR1 SEHNR, CDR2 FQNEAQ (reference sequence). The CDR3 contains 15 residues. Trimming cost V 2 bases and J 1 base; bases outside gene matches: 3.